A selection of T cell receptor beta chains follows, all from one sample in a study of CD8 T cells in ankylosing spondylitis. TCRdb called the 5' RACE reads again in MiXCR, with one record for every CDR3 protein. The table lists 200,000 to 250,000 distinct CDR3 sequences, roughly a tenth of them singletons. Sequencing was carried out using blood, either unsorted or a sorted T cell fraction (not recorded which). The source of these receptors is a male donor with ankylosing spondylitis or in good health (not recorded which). Both conserved end residues are part of each CDR3. A D gene is named only where the DNA matches it firmly. The listing skips clone size in some rows; elsewhere it reads once, few, many or a size class.

d_call: TRBD2; v_call: TRBV20-1; clone_size: many; j_call: TRBJ2-2; cdr3_aa: CSARVPLAGTGELFF; cdr3_nt: TGCAGTGCTAGAGTCCCCCTAGCGGGCACCGGGGAGCTGTTTTTT
d_call: .; v_call: TRBV27; clone_size: many; j_call: TRBJ1-6; cdr3_aa: CASSFGGQNSPLHF; cdr3_nt: TGTGCCAGCAGTTTCGGGGGGCAGAATTCACCCCTCCACTTT
d_call: .; v_call: TRBV12-3/TRBV12-4; clone_size: .; j_call: TRBJ2-3; cdr3_aa: CASSFAPSTDTQYF; cdr3_nt: TGTGCCAGCAGTTTTGCCCCGTCCACAGATACGCAGTATTTT
d_call: .; v_call: TRBV12-3/TRBV12-4; clone_size: many; j_call: TRBJ1-1; cdr3_aa: CASSFMAEPLAFF; cdr3_nt: TGTGCCAGCAGTTTTATGGCAGAACCGCTAGCTTTCTTT
d_call: TRBD1; v_call: TRBV10-3; clone_size: .; j_call: TRBJ1-4; cdr3_aa: CAISANPTGAEEKLFF; cdr3_nt: TGTGCCATCAGTGCGAACCCCACAGGGGCAGAAGAAAAACTGTTTTTT
d_call: .; v_call: TRBV10-3; clone_size: many; j_call: TRBJ2-5; cdr3_aa: CAISQSPEETQYF; cdr3_nt: TGTGCCATCAGTCAGTCCCCCGAAGAGACCCAGTACTTC
d_call: TRBD2; v_call: TRBV12-3/TRBV12-4; clone_size: many; j_call: TRBJ2-1; cdr3_aa: CASSPRLAVDEQFF; cdr3_nt: TGTGCCAGCAGCCCGCGACTAGCTGTCGATGAGCAGTTCTTC
d_call: .; v_call: TRBV9; clone_size: .; j_call: TRBJ2-5; cdr3_aa: CASSERAIGGTQYF; cdr3_nt: TGTGCCAGCAGCGAGAGGGCCATAGGTGGCACCCAGTACTTC
d_call: .; v_call: TRBV5-1; clone_size: many; j_call: TRBJ1-6; cdr3_aa: CASSQDGLNSPLHF; cdr3_nt: TGCGCCAGCAGCCAAGACGGCCTTAATTCACCCCTCCACTTT
d_call: TRBD1; v_call: TRBV7-2; clone_size: .; j_call: TRBJ2-5; cdr3_aa: CASSLDWTGMETQYF; cdr3_nt: TGTGCCAGCAGCTTAGATTGGACAGGGATGGAGACCCAGTACTTC
d_call: .; v_call: TRBV5-1; clone_size: many; j_call: TRBJ1-2; cdr3_aa: CASREGGPYGYTF; cdr3_nt: TGCGCCAGCAGAGAGGGGGGCCCGTATGGCTACACCTTC
d_call: TRBD1; v_call: TRBV9; clone_size: many; j_call: TRBJ2-6; cdr3_aa: CASSTGSDRAGANVLTF; cdr3_nt: TGTGCCAGCAGCACAGGATCGGACAGGGCTGGGGCCAACGTCCTGACTTTC
d_call: .; v_call: TRBV5-6; clone_size: many; j_call: TRBJ2-7; cdr3_aa: CASSLGHSPGYEQYF; cdr3_nt: TGTGCCAGCAGCTTGGGCCATTCTCCGGGTTACGAGCAGTACTTC
d_call: .; v_call: TRBV12-3/TRBV12-4; clone_size: .; j_call: TRBJ2-7; cdr3_aa: CASSLSPAESYEQYF; cdr3_nt: TGTGCCAGCAGTTTATCCCCGGCAGAATCCTACGAGCAGTACTTC
d_call: .; v_call: TRBV3-1; clone_size: .; j_call: TRBJ1-2; cdr3_aa: CASSSEYTNYGYTF; cdr3_nt: TGTGCCAGCAGCTCCGAATACACCAACTATGGCTACACCTTC
d_call: TRBD2; v_call: TRBV6-1; clone_size: .; j_call: TRBJ2-5; cdr3_aa: CASSRLAGPETQYF; cdr3_nt: TGTGCCAGCAGCCGACTAGCGGGGCCGGAGACCCAGTACTTC
d_call: .; v_call: TRBV7-9; clone_size: many; j_call: TRBJ2-1; cdr3_aa: CAGGGSYNEQFF; cdr3_nt: TGTGCCGGAGGGGGGTCCTACAATGAGCAGTTCTTC
d_call: .; v_call: TRBV2; clone_size: many; j_call: TRBJ2-3; cdr3_aa: CASSEQWGGVDTQYF; cdr3_nt: TGTGCCAGCAGTGAACAGTGGGGGGGCGTGGATACGCAGTATTTT
d_call: TRBD1; v_call: TRBV27; clone_size: many; j_call: TRBJ1-1; cdr3_aa: CASSQGTGGEAFF; cdr3_nt: TGTGCCAGCAGTCAGGGGACAGGGGGCGAAGCTTTCTTT
d_call: .; v_call: TRBV5-1; clone_size: few; j_call: TRBJ2-2; cdr3_aa: CASLEGADTNTGELFF; cdr3_nt: TGCGCCAGCCTCGAAGGGGCGGACACGAACACCGGGGAGCTGTTTTTT
d_call: TRBD2; v_call: TRBV12-3/TRBV12-4; clone_size: many; j_call: TRBJ2-1; cdr3_aa: CASRFGGETYNEQFF; cdr3_nt: TGTGCCAGCAGATTCGGGGGGGAGACCTACAATGAGCAGTTCTTC
d_call: .; v_call: TRBV3-1; clone_size: many; j_call: TRBJ1-5; cdr3_aa: CASSQGGAGYSNQPQHF; cdr3_nt: TGTGCCAGCAGCCAAGGGGGGGCGGGATATAGCAATCAGCCCCAGCATTTT
d_call: TRBD1; v_call: TRBV12-3/TRBV12-4; clone_size: few; j_call: TRBJ2-5; cdr3_aa: CASSFGTGGMIETQYF; cdr3_nt: TGTGCCAGCAGTTTTGGGACAGGGGGCATGATCGAGACCCAGTACTTC
d_call: .; v_call: TRBV12-3/TRBV12-4; clone_size: .; j_call: TRBJ2-3; cdr3_aa: CASSLQTASDTQYF; cdr3_nt: TGTGCCAGCAGTTTACAAACTGCCTCAGATACGCAGTATTTT
d_call: TRBD2; v_call: TRBV5-6; clone_size: few; j_call: TRBJ2-3; cdr3_aa: CASSLFASGLFTDTQYF; cdr3_nt: TGTGCCAGCAGCTTGTTCGCTAGCGGCTTATTCACAGATACGCAGTATTTT
d_call: .; v_call: TRBV7-8; clone_size: few; j_call: TRBJ2-5; cdr3_aa: CASSSQVASWRLEVQETQYF; cdr3_nt: TGTGCCAGCAGCTCCCAGGTGGCTAGTTGGAGGTTGGAGGTCCAAGAGACCCAGTACTTC
d_call: .; v_call: TRBV7-3; clone_size: many; j_call: TRBJ2-2; cdr3_aa: CASSLVVPGELFF; cdr3_nt: TGTGCCAGCAGCCTGGTTGTGCCCGGGGAGCTGTTTTTT
d_call: TRBD1; v_call: TRBV14; clone_size: .; j_call: TRBJ1-1; cdr3_aa: CASSQDVGQKNTEAFF; cdr3_nt: TGTGCCAGCAGCCAAGATGTGGGACAGAAGAACACTGAAGCTTTCTTT
d_call: .; v_call: TRBV27; clone_size: many; j_call: TRBJ2-1; cdr3_aa: CASSSRDTNRMGEQFF; cdr3_nt: TGTGCCAGCAGCTCACGGGACACTAATCGGATGGGTGAGCAGTTCTTC
d_call: .; v_call: TRBV20-1; clone_size: few; j_call: TRBJ1-5; cdr3_aa: CSARDFRGGGNQPQHF; cdr3_nt: TGCAGTGCTAGAGATTTCAGGGGTGGGGGCAATCAGCCCCAGCATTTT
d_call: .; v_call: TRBV7-2; clone_size: .; j_call: TRBJ2-7; cdr3_aa: CASSLQRDYEQYF; cdr3_nt: TGTGCCAGCAGCTTACAACGGGACTACGAGCAGTACTTC
d_call: .; v_call: TRBV12-3/TRBV12-4; clone_size: few; j_call: TRBJ1-4; cdr3_aa: CASSLLGHGDEKLFF; cdr3_nt: TGTGCCAGCAGTTTACTGGGACATGGGGATGAAAAACTGTTTTTT
d_call: .; v_call: TRBV5-1; clone_size: few; j_call: TRBJ1-5; cdr3_aa: CASSVDSPDQPQHF; cdr3_nt: TGCGCCAGCAGCGTAGACAGTCCCGATCAGCCCCAGCATTTT
d_call: TRBD2; v_call: TRBV7-9; clone_size: few; j_call: TRBJ2-1; cdr3_aa: CASSPFAGGGEQFF; cdr3_nt: TGTGCCAGCAGCCCCTTCGCTGGCGGGGGTGAGCAGTTCTTC
d_call: TRBD1; v_call: TRBV7-6; clone_size: many; j_call: TRBJ2-7; cdr3_aa: CASSSDVGQGAYEQYF; cdr3_nt: TGTGCCAGCAGCTCTGATGTGGGACAGGGGGCCTACGAGCAGTACTTC